This TCR beta chain comes out of a study of blood T cell repertoires in COVID-19. Study at large: Researchers got acute and convalescent COVID-19 samples from the United States, Italy and Spain. PBMCs, B-cell-depleted T cells, or T cells provided the cDNA or gDNA that made up the material.

Per the original methods: Reference gene primer amplification in the assay estimated nucleated cell counts. This table comes from immunoSEQ multiplex PCR, and its TCRdb copy is limited to in-frame clones, with some not included. V and J calls and clone size follow that table, whereas D and trimming were derived from the DNA. Among some 320,000 clones, 85% were seen once, and the ten largest hold more than 6%. With V trimmed by 3 bases and J by 7 bases, 6 bases remained unmatched. The CDR3 contains 15 residues. This TCR derives from a human donor in a cohort sampled during active COVID-19. Sequenced material: peripheral blood. The chain recombines TRBV23-1 with TRBJ1-6, with 7 bases aligning to TRBD1. TRBV23-1 is an ORF for which the function is uncertain. The CDR3 loop is CASSHPGQQNSPLHF. The CDR3 nucleotides are TGCGCCAGCAGTCACCCGGGACAGCAAAATTCACCCCTCCACTTT.